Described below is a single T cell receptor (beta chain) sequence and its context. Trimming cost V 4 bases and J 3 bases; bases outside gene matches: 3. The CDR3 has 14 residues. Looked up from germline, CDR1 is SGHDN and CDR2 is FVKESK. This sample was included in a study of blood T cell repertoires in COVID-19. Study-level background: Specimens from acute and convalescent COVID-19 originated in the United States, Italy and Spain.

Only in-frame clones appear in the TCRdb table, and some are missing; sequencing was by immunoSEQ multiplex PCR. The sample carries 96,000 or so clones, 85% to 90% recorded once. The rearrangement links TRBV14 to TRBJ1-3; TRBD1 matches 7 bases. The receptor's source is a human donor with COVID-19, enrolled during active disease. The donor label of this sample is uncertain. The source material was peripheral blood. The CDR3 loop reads CASSPGTDGNTIYF. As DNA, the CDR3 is TGTGCCAGCAGCCCCGGGACAGATGGAAACACCATATATTTT.